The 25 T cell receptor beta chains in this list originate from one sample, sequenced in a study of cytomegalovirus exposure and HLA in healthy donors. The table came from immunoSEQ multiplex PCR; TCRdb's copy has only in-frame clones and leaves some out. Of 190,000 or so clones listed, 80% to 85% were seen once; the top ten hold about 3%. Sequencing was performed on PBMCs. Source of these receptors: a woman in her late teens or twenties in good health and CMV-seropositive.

DNA of the CDR3: TGTGCCAGCAGCTTGGGGGACACTTTCGGCGGGCAGTTCTTC. This sequence encodes CASSLGDTFGGQFF. The chain combines TRBV5-8 with TRBJ2-1; TRBD1 might be the D (6 bases). Trimming shortened V by 0 bases and J by 12 bases, and 16 bases separated the two germline ends. Germline CDR1 and CDR2: SGHTS and YDEGEE. The CDR3 runs 14 residues.

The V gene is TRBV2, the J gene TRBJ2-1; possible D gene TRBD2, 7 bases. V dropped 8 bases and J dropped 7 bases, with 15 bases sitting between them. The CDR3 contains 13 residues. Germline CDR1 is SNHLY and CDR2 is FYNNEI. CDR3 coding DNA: TGTGCCAGCTCGTGGGGGGGGCTGAATGAGCAGTTCTTC. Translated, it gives CASSWGGLNEQFF.

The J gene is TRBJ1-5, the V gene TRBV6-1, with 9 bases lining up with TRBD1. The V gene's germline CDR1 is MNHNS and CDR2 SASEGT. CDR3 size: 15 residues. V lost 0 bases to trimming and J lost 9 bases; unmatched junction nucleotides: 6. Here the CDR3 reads CASSEAGTGSLPQHF. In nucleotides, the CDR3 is TGTGCCAGCAGTGAAGCCGGGACAGGGTCGTTGCCCCAGCATTTT.

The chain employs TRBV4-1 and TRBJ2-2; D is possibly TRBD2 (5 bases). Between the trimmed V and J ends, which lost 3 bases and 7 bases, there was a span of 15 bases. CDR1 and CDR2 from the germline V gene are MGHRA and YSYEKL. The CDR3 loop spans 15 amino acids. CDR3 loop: CASSHPPGGIGELFF. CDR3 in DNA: TGCGCCAGCAGCCACCCTCCAGGAGGTATCGGGGAGCTGTTTTTT.

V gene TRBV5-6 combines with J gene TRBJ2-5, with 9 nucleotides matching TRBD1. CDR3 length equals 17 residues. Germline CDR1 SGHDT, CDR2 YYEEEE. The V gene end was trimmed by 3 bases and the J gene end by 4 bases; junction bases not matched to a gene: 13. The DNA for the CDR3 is TGTGCCAGCAGCTCACTAAAAACGGACAGGGGAGGAGAGACCCAGTACTTC. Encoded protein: CASSSLKTDRGGETQYF.

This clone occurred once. For the CDR3, the DNA is TGCGCCAGCAGGTCCCGGACAGCCACATTGAACACTGAAGCTTTCTTT. Encoded protein: CASRSRTATLNTEAFF. This sequence joins TRBV5-1 and TRBJ1-1; weak D call: TRBD1 (6 bases). Trimming removed 5 bases at V and 0 bases at J, with 17 bases between. CDR3 size: 16 residues. CDR1 SGHRS and CDR2 YFSETQ come from the germline V gene.

The CDR3 coding sequence is TGTGCCAGCAGTTTTTTAGACTTACAGGGGAGGCAAGAGACCCAGTACTTC. It encodes CASSFLDLQGRQETQYF. The chain carries TRBV27 and TRBJ2-5; tentatively, D is TRBD1 (7 bases). This CDR3 comprises 17 residues. Trimming left V 3 bases short and J 2 bases short, with 19 bases between. Germline V gives CDR1 MNHEY, CDR2 SMNVEV (reference sequence).

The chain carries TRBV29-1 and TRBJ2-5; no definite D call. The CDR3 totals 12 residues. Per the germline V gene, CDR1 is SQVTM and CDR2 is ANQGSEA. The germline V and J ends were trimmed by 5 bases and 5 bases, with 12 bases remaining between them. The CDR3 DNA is TGCAGCGTTTCTAGGATTGAGGAGACCCAGTACTTC. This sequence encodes CSVSRIEETQYF. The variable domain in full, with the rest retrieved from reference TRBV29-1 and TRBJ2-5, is SAVISQKPSRDICQRGTSLTIQCQVDSQVTMMFWYRQQPGQSLTLIATANQGSEATYESGFVIDKFPISRPNLTFSTLTVSNMSPEDSSIYLCSVSRIEETQYFGPGTRLLVL.

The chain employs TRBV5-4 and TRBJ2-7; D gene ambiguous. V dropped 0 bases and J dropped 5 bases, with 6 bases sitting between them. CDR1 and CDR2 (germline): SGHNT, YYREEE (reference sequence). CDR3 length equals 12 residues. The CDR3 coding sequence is TGTGCCAGCAGCTTGGGACTTGACGAGCAGTACTTC. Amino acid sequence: CASSLGLDEQYF.

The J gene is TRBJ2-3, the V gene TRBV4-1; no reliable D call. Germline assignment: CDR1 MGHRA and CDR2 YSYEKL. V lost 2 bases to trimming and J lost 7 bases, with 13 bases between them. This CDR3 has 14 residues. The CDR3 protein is CASSQSDPAYTQYF. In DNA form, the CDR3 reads TGCGCCAGCAGCCAAAGCGACCCGGCGTATACGCAGTATTTT.

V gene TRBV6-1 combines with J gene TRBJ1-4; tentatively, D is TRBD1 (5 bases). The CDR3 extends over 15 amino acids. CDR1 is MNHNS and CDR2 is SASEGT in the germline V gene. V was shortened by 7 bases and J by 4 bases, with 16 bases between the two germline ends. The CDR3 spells CASIRSGMVNEKLFF. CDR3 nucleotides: TGTGCCAGCATCCGATCAGGGATGGTTAATGAAAAACTGTTTTTT.

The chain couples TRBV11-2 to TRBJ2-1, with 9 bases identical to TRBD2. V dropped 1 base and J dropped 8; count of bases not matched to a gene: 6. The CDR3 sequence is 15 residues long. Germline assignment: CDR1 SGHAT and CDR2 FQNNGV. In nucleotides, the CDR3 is TGTGCCAGCAGCTTAGTAGGGCGGGGGGGAGATGAGCAGTTCTTC. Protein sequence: CASSLVGRGGDEQFF.

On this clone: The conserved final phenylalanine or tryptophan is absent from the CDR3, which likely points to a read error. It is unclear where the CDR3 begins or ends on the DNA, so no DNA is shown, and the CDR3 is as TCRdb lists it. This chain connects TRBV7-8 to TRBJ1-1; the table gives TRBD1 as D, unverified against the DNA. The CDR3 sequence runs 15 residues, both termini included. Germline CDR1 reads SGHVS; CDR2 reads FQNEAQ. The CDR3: CASSLGSDRDRERRL.

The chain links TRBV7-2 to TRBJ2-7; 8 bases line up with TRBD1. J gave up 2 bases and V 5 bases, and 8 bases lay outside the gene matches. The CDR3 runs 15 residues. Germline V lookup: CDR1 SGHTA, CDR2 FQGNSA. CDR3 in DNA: TGTGCCAGCAGCCCCTACCAGGGGGCAGCCTACGAGCAGTACTTC. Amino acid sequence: CASSPYQGAAYEQYF.

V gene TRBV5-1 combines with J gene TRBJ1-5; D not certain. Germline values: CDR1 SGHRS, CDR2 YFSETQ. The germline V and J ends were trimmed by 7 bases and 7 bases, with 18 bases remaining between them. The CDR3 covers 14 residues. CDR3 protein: CASRSMAGYQPQHF. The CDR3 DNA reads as TGCGCCAGCCGCAGTATGGCGGGGTACCAGCCCCAGCATTTT.

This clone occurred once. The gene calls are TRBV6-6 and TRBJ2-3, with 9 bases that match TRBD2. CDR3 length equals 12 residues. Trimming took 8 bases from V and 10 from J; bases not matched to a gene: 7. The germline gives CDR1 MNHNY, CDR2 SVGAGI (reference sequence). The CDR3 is CASGGTSFAQYF. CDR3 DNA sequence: TGTGCCAGCGGCGGGACTAGCTTCGCGCAGTATTTT.

The CDR3 reads CASSPAGGNTEAFF. Here the CDR3 DNA reads TGTGCCAGCAGCCCGGCGGGGGGCAACACTGAAGCTTTCTTT. The chain recombines TRBV9 with TRBJ1-1, with D possibly being TRBD1 (6 bases). Germline CDR1 SGDLS, CDR2 YYNGEE. CDR3 length: 14 amino acids. Deletions cut 4 bases from V and 2 bases from J, with 12 bases between. The full variable domain, rest sourced from reference TRBV9 and TRBJ1-1, is DSGVTQTPKHLITATGQRVTLRCSPRSGDLSVYWYQQSLDQGLQFLIQYYNGEERAKGNILERFSAQQFPDLHSELNLSSLELGDSALYFCASSPAGGNTEAFFGQGTRLTVV.

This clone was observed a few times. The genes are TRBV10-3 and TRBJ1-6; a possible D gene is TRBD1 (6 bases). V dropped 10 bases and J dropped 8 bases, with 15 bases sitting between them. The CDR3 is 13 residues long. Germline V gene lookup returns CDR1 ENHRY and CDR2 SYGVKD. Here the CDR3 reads CASQQGWDSPLHF. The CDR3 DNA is TGTGCCAGCCAACAGGGTTGGGATTCACCCCTCCACTTT.

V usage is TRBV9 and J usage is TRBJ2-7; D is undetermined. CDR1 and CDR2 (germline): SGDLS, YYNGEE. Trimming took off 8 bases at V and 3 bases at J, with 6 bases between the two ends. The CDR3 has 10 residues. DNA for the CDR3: TGTGCCAGGCCAGACTACGAGCAGTACTTC. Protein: CARPDYEQYF.

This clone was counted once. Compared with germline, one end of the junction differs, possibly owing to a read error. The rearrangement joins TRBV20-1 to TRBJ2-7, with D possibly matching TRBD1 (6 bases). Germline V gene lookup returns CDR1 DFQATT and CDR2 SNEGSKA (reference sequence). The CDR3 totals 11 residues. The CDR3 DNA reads TGCAGTGCTAGAGTCGCAGGGGCCCTCCACTTC. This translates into CSARVAGALHF.

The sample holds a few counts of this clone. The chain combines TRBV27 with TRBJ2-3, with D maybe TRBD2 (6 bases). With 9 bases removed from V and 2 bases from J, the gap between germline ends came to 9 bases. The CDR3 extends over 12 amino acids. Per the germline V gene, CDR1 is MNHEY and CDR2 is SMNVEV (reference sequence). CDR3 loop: CASADYTDTQYF. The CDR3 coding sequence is TGTGCCAGTGCGGACTACACAGATACGCAGTATTTT.

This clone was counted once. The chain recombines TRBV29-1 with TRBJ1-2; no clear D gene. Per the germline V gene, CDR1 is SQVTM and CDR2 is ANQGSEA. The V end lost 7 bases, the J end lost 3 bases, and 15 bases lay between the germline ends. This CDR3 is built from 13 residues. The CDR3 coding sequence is TGCAGCGCCGAGGGCTTCCCGGACTATGGCTACACCTTC. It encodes CSAEGFPDYGYTF.

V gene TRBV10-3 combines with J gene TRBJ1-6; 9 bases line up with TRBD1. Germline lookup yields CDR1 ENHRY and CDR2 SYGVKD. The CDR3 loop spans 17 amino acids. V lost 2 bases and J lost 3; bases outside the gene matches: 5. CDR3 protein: CAISEAPTGGYNSPLHF. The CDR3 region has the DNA TGTGCCATCAGTGAGGCCCCGACAGGGGGCTATAATTCACCCCTCCACTTT.

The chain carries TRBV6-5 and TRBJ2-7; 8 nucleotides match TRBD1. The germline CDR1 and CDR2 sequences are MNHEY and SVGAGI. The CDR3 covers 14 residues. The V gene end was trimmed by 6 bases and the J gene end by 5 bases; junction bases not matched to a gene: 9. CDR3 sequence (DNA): TGTGCCAGCAGCCCCTGGACAGGGAGCCACGAGCAGTACTTC. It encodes CASSPWTGSHEQYF.

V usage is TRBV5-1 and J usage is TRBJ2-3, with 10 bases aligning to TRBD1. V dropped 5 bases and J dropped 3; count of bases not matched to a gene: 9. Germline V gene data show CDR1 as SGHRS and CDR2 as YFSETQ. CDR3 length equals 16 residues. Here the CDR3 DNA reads TGCGCCAGCAGTCGAAATGGACAGGGGGGGACAGATACGCAGTATTTT. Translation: CASSRNGQGGTDTQYF. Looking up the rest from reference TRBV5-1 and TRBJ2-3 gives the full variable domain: KAGVTQTPRYLIKTRGQQVTLSCSPISGHRSVSWYQQTPGQGLQFLFEYFSETQRNKGNFPGRFSGRQFSNSRSEMNVSTLELGDSALYLCASSRNGQGGTDTQYFGPGTRLTVL.